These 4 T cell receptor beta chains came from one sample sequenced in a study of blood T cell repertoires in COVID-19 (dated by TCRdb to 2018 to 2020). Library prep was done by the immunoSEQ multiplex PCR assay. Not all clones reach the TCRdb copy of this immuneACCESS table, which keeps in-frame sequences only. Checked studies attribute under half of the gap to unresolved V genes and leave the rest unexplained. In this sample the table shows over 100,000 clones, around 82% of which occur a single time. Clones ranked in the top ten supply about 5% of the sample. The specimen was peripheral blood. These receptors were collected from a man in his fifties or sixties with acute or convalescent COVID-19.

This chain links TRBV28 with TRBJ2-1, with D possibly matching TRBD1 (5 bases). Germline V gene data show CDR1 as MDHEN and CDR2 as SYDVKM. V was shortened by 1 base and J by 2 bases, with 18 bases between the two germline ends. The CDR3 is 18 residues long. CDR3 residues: CASSLSFLRDSTYNEQFF. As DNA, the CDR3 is TGTGCCAGCAGTTTATCCTTCCTCAGGGATTCTACCTACAATGAGCAGTTCTTC.

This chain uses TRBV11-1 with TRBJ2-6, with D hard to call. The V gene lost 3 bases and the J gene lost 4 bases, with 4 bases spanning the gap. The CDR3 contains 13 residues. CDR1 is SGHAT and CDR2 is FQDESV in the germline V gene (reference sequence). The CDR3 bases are TGTGCCAGCAGCTTTAGCGGGGCCAACGTCCTGACTTTC. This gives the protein CASSFSGANVLTF. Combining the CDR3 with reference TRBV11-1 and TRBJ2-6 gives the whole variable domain EAEVAQSPRYKITEKSQAVAFWCDPISGHATLYWYRQILGQGPELLVQFQDESVVDDSQLPKDRFSAERLKGVDSTLKIQPAELGDSAMYLCASSFSGANVLTFGAGSRLTVL.

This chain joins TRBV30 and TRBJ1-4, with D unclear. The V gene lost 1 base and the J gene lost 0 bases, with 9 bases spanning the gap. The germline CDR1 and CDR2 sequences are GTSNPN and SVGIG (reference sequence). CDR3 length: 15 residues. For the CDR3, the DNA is TGTGCCTGGAGTGCGCAGTTCACAACTAATGAAAAACTGTTTTTT. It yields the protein CAWSAQFTTNEKLFF. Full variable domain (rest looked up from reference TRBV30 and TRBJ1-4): SQTIHQWPATLVQPVGSPLSLECTVEGTSNPNLYWYRQAAGRGLQLLFYSVGIGQISSEVPQNLSASRPQDRQFILSSKKLLLSDSGFYLCAWSAQFTTNEKLFFGSGTQLSVL.

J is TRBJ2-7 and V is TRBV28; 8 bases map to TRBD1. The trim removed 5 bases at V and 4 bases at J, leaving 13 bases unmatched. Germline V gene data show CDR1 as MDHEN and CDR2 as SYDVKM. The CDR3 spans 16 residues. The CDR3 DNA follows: TGTGCCAGCAGTCTCCTGGCGGACAGGGCGAGGTACGAGCAGTACTTC. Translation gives CASSLLADRARYEQYF.